Listed below are T cell receptor beta chains from one sample, sequenced in a study of T cell repertoires in cytomegalovirus infection. Each CDR3 protein is one row after TCRdb ran MiXCR on the reads. The repertoire holds fewer than 1,000,000 distinct CDR3 sequences, roughly 30% seen once, with about 14% in the top ten. Antigen specificity for these receptors is unknown. The input for sequencing was cultured CD8+ T cells from PBMCs, taken from culture after CMV antigen stimulation. The receptors shown here come from a human donor in good health (CMV status not recorded). Some clones in this sample may be carry-over from other donors' samples. Both conserved end residues are part of each CDR3. D genes are given only for firm matches. For some rows the clone size is stated as once, few or many, or as a class when expanded; others skip it.

TRBJ1-3 | 15 | NA | many | TRBV7-2 | TGTGCCAGCAGCCGTACAGCTCTCTCTGGAAACACCATATATTTT | CASSRTALSGNTIYF
TRBJ1-2 | 16 | NA | many | TRBV7-2 | TGTGCCAGCAGCTTAGGAGGGCGGGGCCGAGGCTATGGCTACACCTTC | CASSLGGRGRGYGYTF
TRBJ2-3 | 15 | NA | few | TRBV15 | TGTGCCACTATTCAACTATCGACCCGGAAAGATACGCAGTATTTT | CATIQLSTRKDTQYF
TRBJ1-1 | 12 | NA | NA | TRBV7-9 | TGTGCCAGCAGCTTTGCAAGCACTGAAGCTTTCTTT | CASSFASTEAFF
TRBJ2-5 | 14 | NA | many | TRBV7-2 | TGTGCCAGCAGCTTAAGGCAGGGACAAGAGACCCAGTACTTC | CASSLRQGQETQYF
TRBJ2-5 | 15 | NA | NA | TRBV6-1 | TGTGCCAGCAGTGATCCTCGACAGGTACAAGAGACCCAGTACTTC | CASSDPRQVQETQYF
TRBJ1-2 | 11 | NA | few | TRBV24-1 | TGTGCCACCAGTGCAGGATATGGCTACACCTTC | CATSAGYGYTF
TRBJ1-5 | 16 | TRBD1 | NA | TRBV6-5 | TGTGCCAGCAGTTACGGGACAGACCCTAGCAATCAGCCCCAGCATTTT | CASSYGTDPSNQPQHF
TRBJ1-1 | 15 | NA | NA | TRBV19 | TGTGCCAGTAGTATAGCGTCGGGATCTAACACTGAAGCTTTCTTT | CASSIASGSNTEAFF
TRBJ1-2 | 15 | NA | many | TRBV11-2 | TGTGCCAGCAGCTTCGCACGACCGGGGCTCTCAAGATACACCTTC | CASSFARPGLSRYTF
TRBJ2-3 | 18 | TRBD1 | many | TRBV24-1 | TGTGCCACCAGTGATTTGCAAGGGGGCTTTGAAGACACAGATACGCAGTATTTT | CATSDLQGGFEDTDTQYF
TRBJ1-1 | 11 | NA | many | TRBV7-9 | TGTGCCAGCAGCGCCGAACCCCGGGCTTTCTTT | CASSAEPRAFF
TRBJ2-2 | 14 | NA | many | TRBV7-8 | TGTGCCAGCAGCTTAGTTGAAGGGCCCGGGGAGCTGTTTTTT | CASSLVEGPGELFF
TRBJ1-3 | 14 | TRBD1 | NA | TRBV29-1 | TGCAGCGCCACAGGGGGCTGGGAAGGAAACACCATATATTTT | CSATGGWEGNTIYF
TRBJ1-2 | 13 | NA | many | TRBV7-2 | TGTGCCAGCAGCTCTACGACAGGATATGGCTACACCTTC | CASSSTTGYGYTF
TRBJ1-1 | 15 | NA | few | TRBV4-3 | TGCGCCAGCAGCCAAGATACAGGGAGGGTAACTGAAGCTTTCTTT | CASSQDTGRVTEAFF
TRBJ2-4 | 13 | TRBD2 | NA | TRBV5-1 | TGCGCCAGCAGCTTGACTAGCGGGGGGGCAGAGTACTTC | CASSLTSGGAEYF
TRBJ2-3 | 15 | NA | NA | TRBV11-2 | TGTGCCAGCAGCCGCACGTTGTGGGCAACAGATACGCATTATTTT | CASSRTLWATDTHYF
TRBJ2-2 | 16 | NA | NA | TRBV12-5 | TGTGCTAGTGGTTTTTCAACCAGCATGAACACCGGGGAGCTGTTTTTT | CASGFSTSMNTGELFF
TRBJ2-5 | 13 | NA | many | TRBV5-4 | TGTGCCAGCAGCTTGGTAGCCTCCGAGACCCAGTACTTC | CASSLVASETQYF
TRBJ1-1 | 14 | NA | NA | TRBV9 | TGTGCCAGCAGCGTACCACGGGGGGCCTCTGAAGCTTTCTTT | CASSVPRGASEAFF
TRBJ1-2 | 17 | NA | few | TRBV4-3 | TGCGCCAGCAGCCAAGATATCGGTGCAGGGGCTAACTATGGCTACACCTTC | CASSQDIGAGANYGYTF
TRBJ1-1 | 13 | NA | many | TRBV7-9 | TGTGCCAGCATTCACAGGCTGAACACTGAAGCTTTCTTT | CASIHRLNTEAFF
TRBJ2-1 | 19 | TRBD2 | NA | TRBV9 | TGTGCCAGCAGCACGCCCGGGACTAGCGGGGACCTCTCCTACAATGAGCAGTTCTTC | CASSTPGTSGDLSYNEQFF
TRBJ1-5 | 21 | TRBD1 | few | TRBV20-1 | TGCAGTGCTAGAGGCCTATTTGTACCGGGACAGGGGTTATATAGCAATCAGCCCCAGCATTTT | CSARGLFVPGQGLYSNQPQHF
TRBJ2-1 | 13 | NA | NA | TRBV7-6 | TGTGCCAGCAGCTTATTGGTATCCGGGGGTGTGTTCTTC | CASSLLVSGGVFF
TRBJ1-2 | 13 | NA | NA | TRBV29-1 | TGCAGCGTGGACGACGGGGGGGGCAGTGGCTACACCTTC | CSVDDGGGSGYTF
TRBJ1-1 | 15 | TRBD1 | few | TRBV27 | TGTGCCAGCAGTCCCCGGACAGGGCTGAGCACTGAAGCTTTCTTT | CASSPRTGLSTEAFF
TRBJ2-1 | 15 | NA | few | TRBV5-5 | TGTGCCAGCAGCCCCCTCAGGGGGGCCAGTAATGAGCAGTTCTTC | CASSPLRGASNEQFF
TRBJ1-4 | 15 | NA | NA | TRBV6-5 | TGTGCCAGCAGTTACGGCGGGAGTTGGGGTGAAAAACTGTTTTTT | CASSYGGSWGEKLFF
TRBJ2-1 | 13 | NA | few | TRBV4-3 | TGCGCCAGCAGCCAAAGGGAGTGGAATGAGCAGTTCTTC | CASSQREWNEQFF
TRBJ2-3 | 15 | NA | few | TRBV5-5 | TGTGCCAGCAGGGGGGCGGGACCCATCACAGATACGCAGTATTTT | CASRGAGPITDTQYF
TRBJ2-1 | 13 | NA | few | TRBV27 | TGTGCCAGCAGTTTGCGCTTCTACAATGAGCAGTTCTTC | CASSLRFYNEQFF
TRBJ1-6 | 13 | NA | NA | TRBV12-3/TRBV12-4 | TGTGCCAGCAGTTTTACTATGGATTCACCCCTCCACTTT | CASSFTMDSPLHF
TRBJ1-1 | 15 | TRBD1 | few | TRBV4-1 | TGCGCCAGCAGCACCCCTGGGCAGGGGGCTACCGAAGCTTTCTTT | CASSTPGQGATEAFF
TRBJ2-5 | 15 | TRBD1 | NA | TRBV24-1 | TGTGCCACCAGTGACCGAAGGACAGGGGAGGAGACCCAGTACTTC | CATSDRRTGEETQYF
TRBJ1-6 | 15 | NA | NA | TRBV4-1 | TGCGCCAGCAGCCAAGTCACCGGCGATAAGACACCCCTCCACTTT | CASSQVTGDKTPLHF
TRBJ1-2 | 16 | NA | few | TRBV7-9 | TGTGCCAGCAGCCATACGATCTTACAGGGAGTCTATGGCTACACCTTC | CASSHTILQGVYGYTF
TRBJ1-3 | 13 | NA | many | TRBV7-2 | TGTGCCAGCAGGGACAGCTCTGGAAACACCATATATTTT | CASRDSSGNTIYF
TRBJ2-2 | 24 | NA | NA | TRBV12-3/TRBV12-4 | TGTGCCAGCAGTTTACGGATGGACTGGGATTCAGGGTTACCGAAGTTAGGGAACACCGGGGAGCTGTTTTTT | CASSLRMDWDSGLPKLGNTGELFF
TRBJ2-1 | 17 | TRBD2 | many | TRBV19 | TGTGCCAGTAGTATTTTTCACGGGACTAGCGTTAGCAATGAGCAGTTCTTC | CASSIFHGTSVSNEQFF
TRBJ1-1 | 15 | NA | few | TRBV12-3/TRBV12-4 | TGTGCCAGCACTCCCGACAGGCCGGTGGACACTGAAGCTTTCTTT | CASTPDRPVDTEAFF
TRBJ2-7 | 14 | NA | NA | TRBV13 | TGTGCCAGCAGCTTATCAGACTCTTGGAACGAGCAGTACTTC | CASSLSDSWNEQYF
TRBJ1-5 | 16 | NA | NA | TRBV7-9 | TGTGCCAGCAGCCGTGACAGCCCCAATAGCAATCAGCCCCAGCATTTT | CASSRDSPNSNQPQHF
TRBJ2-1 | 13 | NA | few | TRBV4-1 | TGCGCCAGCAGTCCGACTCCAAACAATGAGCAGTTCTTC | CASSPTPNNEQFF
TRBJ1-2 | 16 | NA | many | TRBV7-9 | TGTGCCAGCAGCTTATCGCCAGGGAATGGAGGCTATGGCTACACCTTC | CASSLSPGNGGYGYTF
TRBJ2-7 | 14 | NA | few | TRBV5-1 | TGCGCCAGCAGCTTAGAGAGGCCCCTCTACGAGCAGTACTTC | CASSLERPLYEQYF
TRBJ1-2 | 12 | TRBD1 | NA | TRBV10-2 | TGCGCCATCCTGGACAGGGGCTATGGCTACACCTTC | CAILDRGYGYTF
TRBJ1-2 | 14 | NA | few | TRBV12-3/TRBV12-4 | TGTGCCAGCACCCCAGGGGCTTTCGGGTATGGCTACACCTTC | CASTPGAFGYGYTF
TRBJ1-6 | 14 | NA | NA | TRBV25-1 | TGTGCCAGCAGTGAAAGATACTATAATTCACCCCTCCACTTT | CASSERYYNSPLHF
TRBJ1-2 | 15 | NA | many | TRBV7-2 | TGTGCCAGCAGCTCGCCAAACAGGGACCCCTATGGCTACACCTTC | CASSSPNRDPYGYTF